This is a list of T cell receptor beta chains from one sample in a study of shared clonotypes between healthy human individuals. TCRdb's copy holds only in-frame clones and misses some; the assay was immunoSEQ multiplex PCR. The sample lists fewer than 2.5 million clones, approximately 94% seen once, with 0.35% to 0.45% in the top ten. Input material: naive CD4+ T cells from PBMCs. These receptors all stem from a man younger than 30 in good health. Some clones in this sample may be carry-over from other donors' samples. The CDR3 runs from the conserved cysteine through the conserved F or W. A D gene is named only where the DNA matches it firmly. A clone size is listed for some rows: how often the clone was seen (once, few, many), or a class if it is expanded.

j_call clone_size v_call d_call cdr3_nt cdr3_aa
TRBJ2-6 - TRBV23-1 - TGCGCCAGCAGTCAACGTGCTGGGGCCAACGTCCTGACTTTC CASSQRAGANVLTF
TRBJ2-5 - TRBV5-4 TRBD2 TGTGCCAGCAGCTTGGGAGTTACGCGGGAGGGCCGGGAGACCCAGTACTTC CASSLGVTREGRETQYF
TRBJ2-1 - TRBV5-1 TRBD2 TGCGCCAGCAGCCCAACTAGCGGAGGGGGGCGGTTCTTC CASSPTSGGGRFF
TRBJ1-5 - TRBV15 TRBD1 TGTGCCACCAGCAGAGCCGGGACAGGGGATCAGCCCCAGCATTTT CATSRAGTGDQPQHF
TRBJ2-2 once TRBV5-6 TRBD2 TGTGCCAGCAGCTTGGGGCTAGCGGATCCCCCTGGGGAGCTGTTTTTT CASSLGLADPPGELFF
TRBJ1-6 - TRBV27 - TGTGCCAGCAGTTTTGGGCAGCGTAATTCACCCCTCCACTTT CASSFGQRNSPLHF
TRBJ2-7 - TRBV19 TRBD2 TGTGCCAGTAGCGGGAGGGCTAACTACGAGCAGTACTTC CASSGRANYEQYF
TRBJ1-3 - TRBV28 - TGTGCCAGCAGCCGAAGCGAACCCTCTGGAAACACCATATATTTT CASSRSEPSGNTIYF
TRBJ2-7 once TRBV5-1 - TGCGCCAGCAGCTTGGGCGGCAGGGAATACGAGCAGTACTTC CASSLGGREYEQYF
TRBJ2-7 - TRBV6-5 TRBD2 TGTGCCAGCAGCAGGACTAGCGGAAGTCCCTACGAGCAGTACTTC CASSRTSGSPYEQYF
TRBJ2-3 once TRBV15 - TGTGCCACCAGCAGGACTCAGGGGCCTGCGGATACGCAGTATTTT CATSRTQGPADTQYF